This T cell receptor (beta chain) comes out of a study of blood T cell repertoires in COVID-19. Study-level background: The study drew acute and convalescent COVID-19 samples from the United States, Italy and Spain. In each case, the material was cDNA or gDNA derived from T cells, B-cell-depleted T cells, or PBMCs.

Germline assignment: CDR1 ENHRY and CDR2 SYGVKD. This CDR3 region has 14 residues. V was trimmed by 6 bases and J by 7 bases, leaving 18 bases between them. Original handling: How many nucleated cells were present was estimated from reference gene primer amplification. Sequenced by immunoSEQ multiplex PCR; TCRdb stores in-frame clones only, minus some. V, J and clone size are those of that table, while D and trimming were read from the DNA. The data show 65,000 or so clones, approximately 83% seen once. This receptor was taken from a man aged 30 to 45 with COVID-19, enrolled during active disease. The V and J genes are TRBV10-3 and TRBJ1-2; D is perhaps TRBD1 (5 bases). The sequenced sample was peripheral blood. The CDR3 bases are TGTGCCATCAGCGAATTAGGAAGCAGGGCTGGCTACACCTTC. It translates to CAISELGSRAGYTF.